This T cell receptor beta chain appears in the sequencing data of a study of OX40 agonist ivuxolimab in advanced cancers. The CDR3 is made up of 14 amino acids. The V end lost 0 bases, the J end lost 4 bases, and 8 bases lay between the germline ends. Germline-derived CDR1 and CDR2 are LGHNA and YSLEER. Measured with immunoSEQ multiplex PCR; TCRdb has only the in-frame clones, and not every one. The data contain some 67,000 clones, about four fifths of them seen just once; the ten biggest clones take up about 5%. J is TRBJ2-3 and V is TRBV4-3; D assignment may be TRBD1 or TRBD2 (5 bases each). The input for sequencing was CD4+ or CD8+ T cells sorted from blood, taken in a trial of the OX40 agonist ivuxolimab. This clonotype was obtained from an adult with an advanced solid tumor such as melanoma, head and neck, liver or kidney cancer. CDR3 protein: CASSQDSGPDTQYF. In DNA form, the CDR3 reads TGCGCCAGCAGCCAAGATTCGGGACCAGATACGCAGTATTTT.